This T cell receptor (beta chain) emerged from a study of T cells after somatic rescue of genetic block. Sequencing was performed with immunoSEQ multiplex PCR; in TCRdb, only in-frame clones are kept and a portion is missing. The sample contains about 110,000 clones, 90% to 95% of which appear only once. The CDR3 covers 16 residues. Germline V lookup: CDR1 SGHTA, CDR2 FQGTGA. Losses at the gene ends were 0 bases for V and 6 bases for J; bases not matched to a gene: 8. Sequencing was carried out using peripheral blood mononuclear cells (PBMCs). The source of this sequence is a woman younger than 30. The chain is built from TRBV7-3 and TRBJ2-1, with 7 positions matching TRBD1. CDR3 sequence (DNA): TGTGCCAGCAGCTTAACGCTGGCAGGGGGTATCAATGAGCAGTTCTTC. This sequence encodes CASSLTLAGGINEQFF.